The 10 T cell receptor beta chains below all came from one sample that was sequenced in a study of blood T cell repertoires in COVID-19. Data came from immunoSEQ multiplex PCR; TCRdb stores just in-frame clones and leaves some out. The top ten clones hold about 0.83% of a sample with approximately 64,000 clones, 81% of them seen once. Material for sequencing was peripheral blood. These receptors were obtained from a woman in her seventies with acute or convalescent COVID-19.

The chain couples TRBV5-1 to TRBJ2-7, with 8 bases lining up with TRBD1. The V segment lost 4 bases and the J segment 3 bases; nucleotides outside the gene matches: 9. The CDR3 spans 15 residues. Germline V gene lookup returns CDR1 SGHRS and CDR2 YFSETQ. The CDR3 DNA sequence: TGCGCCAGCAGCCTCGGGCGTGGACAGGGCTACGAGCAGTACTTC. Protein product: CASSLGRGQGYEQYF. The whole variable domain, filled in from reference TRBV5-1 and TRBJ2-7, reads KAGVTQTPRYLIKTRGQQVTLSCSPISGHRSVSWYQQTPGQGLQFLFEYFSETQRNKGNFPGRFSGRQFSNSRSEMNVSTLELGDSALYLCASSLGRGQGYEQYFGPGTRLTVT.

The chain is built from TRBV12-3 or TRBV12-4 and TRBJ2-3, with 7 bases lining up with TRBD2. This CDR3 comprises 13 residues. J gave up 7 bases and V 8 bases, and 9 bases lay outside the gene matches. This CDR3 reads CASGKGRANTQYF. As DNA, the CDR3 is TGTGCCAGCGGGAAGGGGAGGGCCAATACGCAGTATTTT.

The V call is TRBV30, the J call TRBJ1-6, with D perhaps TRBD1 (5 bases). Germline CDR1 and CDR2: GTSNPN and SVGIG (reference sequence). The V end lost 0 bases, the J end lost 0 bases, and 12 bases lay between the germline ends. The CDR3 sequence is 17 residues long. The CDR3: CAWSVMVGGSYNSPLHF. Here the CDR3 DNA reads TGTGCCTGGAGTGTAATGGTGGGGGGCTCCTATAATTCACCCCTCCACTTT.

The chain carries TRBV10-3 and TRBJ1-4; D unresolved. Germline V lookup: CDR1 ENHRY, CDR2 SYGVKD. V was cut by 8 bases and J by 6 bases, with 13 bases left in between. There are 13 residues in the CDR3. CDR3 sequence: CAIQRGFDEKLFF. The CDR3 nucleotides are TGTGCCATCCAACGAGGGTTTGATGAAAAACTGTTTTTT.

The rearrangement uses TRBV5-5 and TRBJ2-7, with D hard to call. The CDR3 spans 13 residues. With 4 bases removed from V and 3 bases from J, the gap between germline ends came to 11 bases. The germline gives CDR1 SGHKS, CDR2 YYEKEE (reference sequence). The CDR3 DNA reads TGTGCCAGCAGCATTGTCCCAATCTACGAGCAGTACTTC. Translating it yields CASSIVPIYEQYF.

About this clone itself: Other DNA sequences in this sample translate to the same CDR3. The CDR3: CASSIGGSGGHQPQHF. CDR3 coding DNA: TGTGCCAGTAGTATCGGGGGGAGCGGGGGGCATCAGCCCCAGCATTTT. This sequence joins TRBV19 and TRBJ1-5; tentatively, D is TRBD1 (6 bases). Trimming took 3 bases from V and 5 from J, leaving 17 bases between them. CDR1 LNHDA and CDR2 SQIVND come from the germline V gene (reference sequence). This CDR3 is 16 amino acids long.

The rearrangement joins TRBV9 to TRBJ1-2; tentative D call: TRBD1 (5 bases). V dropped 6 bases and J dropped 13 bases, with 13 bases sitting between them. The germline gives CDR1 SGDLS, CDR2 YYNGEE. The CDR3 runs 10 residues. The CDR3 loop is CASMGEAFTF. CDR3 DNA: TGTGCCAGCATGGGGGAGGCTTTCACCTTC.

As for this clone: It is unclear where the CDR3 begins or ends on the DNA, so no DNA is shown, and the CDR3 is as TCRdb lists it. The chain is built from TRBV28 and TRBJ1-2; the table calls TRBD1, which could not be checked here. The CDR3 extends over 15 residues, inclusive of both ends. The germline V gene encodes CDR1 MDHEN and CDR2 SYDVKM. The CDR3 spells CASSSSGQGIRGYTF.

The rearrangement links TRBV4-1 to TRBJ2-1; D is possibly TRBD2 (6 bases). The V and J ends lost 6 bases and 3 bases respectively, with 12 bases between them. The CDR3 covers 14 residues. Germline CDR1 reads MGHRA; CDR2 reads YSYEKL. The chain's CDR3 is CASRGPSDYNEQFF. Written as DNA, the CDR3 is TGCGCCAGCAGGGGACCTAGCGACTACAATGAGCAGTTCTTC.

This clone was seen only a few times. The chain combines TRBV19 with TRBJ1-5; no clear D gene. The V end was cut by 5 bases, the J end by 0 bases, with 5 bases between. Per the germline V gene, CDR1 is LNHDA and CDR2 is SQIVND (reference sequence). CDR3 length equals 13 residues. DNA for the CDR3: TGTGCCAGTAGTCGGGATAGCAATCAGCCCCAGCATTTT. This gives the protein CASSRDSNQPQHF. Drawing the rest from reference TRBV19 and TRBJ1-5, the complete variable domain is DGGITQSPKYLFRKEGQNVTLSCEQNLNHDAMYWYRQDPGQGLRLIYYSQIVNDFQKGDIAEGYSVSREKKESFPLTVTSAQKNPTAFYLCASSRDSNQPQHFGDGTRLSIL.